This passage covers 27 T cell receptor beta chains from one sample sequenced in a study of Ad26.COV2.S vaccination and SARS-CoV-2 variants. The treatment was: some 20 received Ad26.COV2.S at low or high dose, single or two shots; 5 received placebo; per-sample allocation not given. Specimens were obtained on day 63 following the first vaccine or placebo injection. TCRdb's table, derived via immunoSEQ multiplex PCR, lists solely in-frame clones and lacks some. The data show about 440,000 clones, 90% seen once. This specimen consisted of peripheral blood, obtained in a trial of Ad26.COV2.S vaccine versus placebo. These receptors were obtained from a person aged 18-65 years who received the Ad26.COV2.S COVID-19 vaccine or a placebo.

This chain links TRBV3-1 (or the pseudogene TRBV3-2) with TRBJ2-7, with 8 bases fitting TRBD1. Germline CDR1 LGHDT, CDR2 YNNKEL (reference sequence). V lost 5 bases and J lost 3; bases outside the gene matches: 12. The CDR3 loop spans 16 amino acids. CDR3 sequence reads: CASSYSRDRLYYEQYF. For the CDR3, the DNA is TGTGCCAGCAGCTACAGCCGGGACAGGCTTTACTACGAGCAGTACTTC.

The V gene is TRBV12-3 or TRBV12-4, the J gene TRBJ2-1; no clear D. V dropped 2 bases and J dropped 7 bases, with 9 bases sitting between them. CDR3 length: 13 residues. The CDR3: CASSLSDLNEQFF. DNA for the CDR3: TGTGCCAGCAGTTTATCAGACTTGAATGAGCAGTTCTTC.

The chain links TRBV5-6 to TRBJ2-1, with 7 positions matching TRBD2. V dropped 3 bases and J dropped 2; count of bases not matched to a gene: 5. The CDR3 runs to 15 residues. The germline CDR1 and CDR2 sequences are SGHDT and YYEEEE. In DNA form, the CDR3 reads TGTGCCAGCAGCTCCTTAGCGGGTCCCTACAATGAGCAGTTCTTC. It yields the protein CASSSLAGPYNEQFF.

The chain recombines TRBV4-3 with TRBJ2-1; a possible D gene is TRBD2 (6 bases). CDR1 is LGHNA, CDR2 YSLEER, per germline. Trimming removed 0 bases from V and 0 bases from J, with 9 bases in between. This CDR3 has 16 amino acids. CDR3 nucleotide sequence: TGCGCCAGCAGCCAAGAGTGGCGGGACTCCTACAATGAGCAGTTCTTC. It encodes CASSQEWRDSYNEQFF.

This chain connects TRBV10-3 to TRBJ2-7; 13 bases are a match to TRBD2. CDR3 length: 15 residues. J lost 6 bases, V lost 2 bases, and 4 bases had no gene match. The germline V gene encodes CDR1 ENHRY and CDR2 SYGVKD. The CDR3 coding sequence is TGTGCCATCAGTGAGCCGGGACTAGCGGGACCCGAGCAGTACTTC. Encoded protein: CAISEPGLAGPEQYF.

V is TRBV11-1 and J is TRBJ2-7, with D perhaps matching TRBD1 or TRBD2 (5 bases each). Trimming removed 5 bases from V and 3 bases from J, with 17 bases in between. Germline V lookup: CDR1 SGHAT, CDR2 FQDESV (reference sequence). The CDR3 is 15 amino acids. The CDR3 region has the DNA TGTGCCAGCAGCACCCAGGGCGGGCTTAGCTACGAGCAGTACTTC. Its translation is CASSTQGGLSYEQYF.

This clone has only one observation. V usage is TRBV6-7 and J usage is TRBJ2-5; no definite D call. TRBV6-7 is labeled an ORF, and its function is uncertain. Trimming cost V 1 base and J 3 bases, with 9 bases left between them. The length of the CDR3 is 14 residues. Here the CDR3 DNA reads TGTGCCAGCAGTTACTGTCAGACAAAAGAGACCCAGTACTTC. It specifies CASSYCQTKETQYF.

This clone was observed once. A read error may produce the germline difference seen at one junction end. The chain's CDR3 is CASSLGFPEQYF. CDR3 coding DNA: TGTGCCAGCAGCTTAGGCTTTCCCGAGCAGTACTTC. The chain joins TRBV12-3 or TRBV12-4 to TRBJ2-7; D remains ambiguous. CDR3 length: 12 residues.

This clone came up once. The chain employs TRBV7-8 and TRBJ2-1; TRBD2 is a possible D gene (5 bases). The CDR3 extends over 14 amino acids. The ends were cut back, 6 bases at V and 6 bases at J, with 15 bases in the middle. Germline CDR1 reads SGHVS; CDR2 reads FQNEAQ. In DNA, the CDR3 is TGTGCCAGCAGAGAACGGGATCCCTTCAATGAGCAGTTCTTC. This translates into CASRERDPFNEQFF.

The rearrangement uses TRBV28 and TRBJ1-4; 7 bases line up with TRBD1. Germline loops: CDR1 MDHEN, CDR2 SYDVKM. This CDR3 region has 14 residues. With V trimmed by 7 bases and J by 3 bases, 5 bases remained unmatched. CDR3 bases: TGTGCCAGCAACAGGGGTACGGCTAATGAAAAACTGTTTTTT. As protein: CASNRGTANEKLFF.

The chain has TRBV9 and TRBJ1-2; 9 bases agree with TRBD1. V lost 2 bases to trimming and J lost 4 bases; unmatched junction nucleotides: 3. From germline, CDR1 is SGDLS and CDR2 YYNGEE. CDR3 length equals 14 residues. The CDR3 protein is CASSVGQGSYGYTF. Written as DNA, the CDR3 is TGTGCCAGCAGCGTGGGACAGGGTTCCTATGGCTACACCTTC.

The rearrangement joins TRBV7-8 to TRBJ2-5, with D perhaps TRBD2 (6 bases). This CDR3 is built from 14 residues. The germline V gene has CDR1 SGHVS and CDR2 FQNEAQ. V gave up 1 base and J gave up 0 bases, with 6 bases separating them. The CDR3 DNA reads TGTGCCAGCAGCTTAGGGGACTACCAAGAGACCCAGTACTTC. This sequence encodes CASSLGDYQETQYF.

This clone was counted once. The chain employs TRBV5-5 and TRBJ2-7; the match to TRBD2 covers 7 bases. Trimming took 4 bases from V and 6 from J; bases not matched to a gene: 4. CDR3 length: 12 amino acids. The germline gives CDR1 SGHKS, CDR2 YYEKEE (reference sequence). CDR3 coding DNA: TGTGCCAGCAGCCCAGGGAGGGCCGAGCAGTACTTC. Protein product: CASSPGRAEQYF.

The chain couples TRBV1 to TRBJ2-1; the table names TRBD2, a call not compared with the DNA. TRBV1 is a pseudogene segment. This CDR3 contains 17 residues. This CDR3 is CTSSQDPELAADNEQFF. In DNA form, the CDR3 reads TGCACCAGCAGCCAAGATCCCGAACTAGCAGCAGACAATGAGCAGTTCTTC.

This rearrangement joins TRBV3-1 (or the pseudogene TRBV3-2) to TRBJ1-3; D gene ambiguous. This CDR3 contains 16 residues. V lost 4 bases and J 0 bases, leaving 13 bases between the germline ends. Germline V CDR1 and CDR2: LGHDT, YNNKEL (reference sequence). The CDR3 region is CASSLALGISGNTIYF. The CDR3, as DNA: TGTGCCAGCAGCCTCGCGTTAGGCATCTCTGGAAACACCATATATTTT.

This chain connects TRBV7-2 to TRBJ2-7; 10 positions match TRBD2. This CDR3 region has 14 residues. Trimming cost V 4 bases and J 7 bases; bases outside gene matches: 7. Germline V lookup: CDR1 SGHTA, CDR2 FQGNSA. DNA of the CDR3: TGTGCCAGCAGCTCAGCGGGAGGGCCGCGGGAGCAGTACTTC. Translating it yields CASSSAGGPREQYF.

The chain employs TRBV5-1 and TRBJ1-1; 8 bases fit TRBD1. The CDR3 extends over 15 amino acids. Germline V gene data show CDR1 as SGHRS and CDR2 as YFSETQ. The ends lost 2 bases at V and 1 base at J; junction bases unmatched: 4. The CDR3 here is CASSLSGTGNTEAFF. In nucleotides, the CDR3 is TGCGCCAGCAGCTTATCCGGGACAGGGAACACTGAAGCTTTCTTT.

The rearrangement links TRBV7-2 to TRBJ2-3; D possibly corresponds to TRBD2 (5 bases). Per germline, CDR1 SGHTA and CDR2 FQGNSA. The CDR3 consists of 15 residues. The V end lost 1 base, the J end lost 6 bases, and 14 bases lay between the germline ends. The CDR3 loop reads CASSLDRTPGDTQYF. CDR3 DNA: TGTGCCAGCAGCTTAGATCGAACGCCGGGGGATACGCAGTATTTT. Full variable domain (remainder filled in from reference TRBV7-2 and TRBJ2-3): GAGVSQSPSNKVTEKGKDVELRCDPISGHTALYWYRQSLGQGLEFLIYFQGNSAPDKSGLPSDRFSAERTGGSVSTLTIQRTQQEDSAVYLCASSLDRTPGDTQYFGPGTRLTVL.

This chain uses TRBV19 with TRBJ2-7, with 7 nucleotides matching TRBD2. V gave up 10 bases and J gave up 2 bases; unmatched junction bases: 8. Germline-derived CDR1 and CDR2 are LNHDA and SQIVND (reference sequence). The CDR3 is 13 amino acids. The CDR3 loop is CATWRGGPYEQYF. The CDR3 bases are TGTGCCACCTGGAGGGGAGGGCCCTACGAGCAGTACTTC.

In regard to this clone: This sample also contains other DNA sequences that code for the same CDR3. The rearrangement joins TRBV4-3 to TRBJ2-2; 10 bases match TRBD2. V lost 1 base, J lost 5 bases, and 4 bases stayed unmatched. This CDR3 has 16 residues. Per the germline V gene, CDR1 is LGHNA and CDR2 is YSLEER. CDR3 protein: CASSQGLAGVTGELFF. In DNA form, the CDR3 reads TGCGCCAGCAGCCAAGGCCTAGCGGGAGTAACCGGGGAGCTGTTTTTT.

This sequence joins TRBV11-3 and TRBJ2-2; 7 bases match TRBD1. The ends lost 5 bases at V and 7 bases at J; junction bases unmatched: 4. The CDR3 contains 13 residues. Germline CDR1 is SGHNT and CDR2 is YENEEA. The CDR3 DNA reads as TGTGCCAGCAGCGCCCGACAGGGCGGGGAGCTGTTTTTT. As protein: CASSARQGGELFF. Full variable domain (remainder filled in from reference TRBV11-3 and TRBJ2-2): EAGVVQSPRYKIIEKKQPVAFWCNPISGHNTLYWYLQNLGQGPELLIRYENEEAVDDSQLPKDRFSAERLKGVDSTLKIQPAELGDSAVYLCASSARQGGELFFGEGSRLTVL.

The V and J genes are TRBV19 and TRBJ2-1, with 11 bases that match TRBD2. V lost 2 bases to trimming and J lost 7 bases; unmatched junction nucleotides: 4. Germline CDR1 LNHDA, CDR2 SQIVND (reference sequence). This CDR3 contains 15 residues. CDR3 region: CASSILAGGRNEQFF. In DNA, the CDR3 is TGTGCCAGTAGTATACTAGCGGGAGGACGGAATGAGCAGTTCTTC. Variable domain in full (rest from reference TRBV19 and TRBJ2-1): DGGITQSPKYLFRKEGQNVTLSCEQNLNHDAMYWYRQDPGQGLRLIYYSQIVNDFQKGDIAEGYSVSREKKESFPLTVTSAQKNPTAFYLCASSILAGGRNEQFFGPGTRLTVL.

V gene TRBV29-1 combines with J gene TRBJ2-3; tentatively, D is TRBD2 (6 bases). The germline V gene has CDR1 SQVTM and CDR2 ANQGSEA. The CDR3 covers 17 residues. The germline V and J ends were trimmed by 6 bases and 0 bases, with 22 bases remaining between them. CDR3 in amino acids: CSVRRPPLATSTDTQYF. The CDR3 nucleotides are TGCAGCGTCCGTAGGCCCCCCCTAGCGACTAGCACAGATACGCAGTATTTT.

In its sample, this clone was seen a few times. The chain links TRBV5-6 to TRBJ1-2; 9 bases are a match to TRBD1. The CDR3 spans 16 residues. Trimming took 4 bases from V and 1 from J; bases not matched to a gene: 8. Per the germline V gene, CDR1 is SGHDT and CDR2 is YYEEEE. In DNA form, the CDR3 reads TGTGCCAGCAGCCTGGACAGGGGCCCATATAACTATGGCTACACCTTC. It encodes CASSLDRGPYNYGYTF.

This chain uses TRBV6-5 with TRBJ2-7, with D perhaps matching TRBD1 or TRBD2 (5 bases each). Trimming removed 6 bases at V and 7 bases at J, with 19 bases between. Germline assignment: CDR1 MNHEY and CDR2 SVGAGI. The CDR3 sequence is 14 residues long. The CDR3 reads CASSPFRGGTEQYF. CDR3 sequence (DNA): TGTGCCAGCAGCCCCTTCCGTGGGGGAACAGAGCAGTACTTC.

The chain carries TRBV4-3 and TRBJ2-2; either TRBD1 or TRBD2 may fit D (5 bases each). The germline V gene encodes CDR1 LGHNA and CDR2 YSLEER. Trimming left V 5 bases short and J 0 bases short, with 13 bases between. This CDR3 contains 16 residues. The CDR3 loop is CASSEGRVANTGELFF. The CDR3 DNA sequence: TGCGCCAGCAGCGAGGGGCGGGTCGCGAACACCGGGGAGCTGTTTTTT.

V gene TRBV12-3 or TRBV12-4 combines with J gene TRBJ1-5; D gene unclear. Trimming shortened V by 2 bases and J by 5 bases, and 4 bases separated the two germline ends. CDR3 size: 12 residues. CDR3: CASSLSDQPQHF. CDR3 DNA sequence: TGTGCCAGCAGTTTATCGGATCAGCCCCAGCATTTT.